This T cell receptor (beta chain) comes out of a study of T cell repertoires in cytomegalovirus infection. Study context: Used in the study were CMV epitopes, some recently identified and HLA-C-restricted, others well-studied and HLA-B-restricted. Evidence of both CMV infection and a matching HLA type came from public TCR beta signatures.

One entry per CDR3 protein results from TCRdb running MiXCR on the reads. The table records 310,000 or so distinct CDR3 sequences, 25% of them present only once. Study-level points and caveats: Clonotype analysis showed dominance of the ex vivo response by HLA-C-restricted CMV-specific TCR beta clonotypes.

The V gene lost 5 bases and the J gene lost 0 bases, with 14 bases spanning the gap. From germline, CDR1 is SGHAT and CDR2 FQNNGV. The CDR3 is made up of 17 amino acids. This clonotype was counted at least ten times. Its antigen is not identified. The clonotype comes from a human donor in good health (CMV status not recorded). Some clones in this sample may be carry-over from other donors' samples. The chain combines TRBV11-2 with TRBJ2-6, with D perhaps matching TRBD1 (5 bases). The sample was cultured PBMCs, taken from culture after CMV antigen stimulation. Written as DNA, the CDR3 is TGTGCCAGCAGCAAGCACCGTCAGGGCTCTGGGGCCAACGTCCTGACTTTC. The encoded protein is CASSKHRQGSGANVLTF.